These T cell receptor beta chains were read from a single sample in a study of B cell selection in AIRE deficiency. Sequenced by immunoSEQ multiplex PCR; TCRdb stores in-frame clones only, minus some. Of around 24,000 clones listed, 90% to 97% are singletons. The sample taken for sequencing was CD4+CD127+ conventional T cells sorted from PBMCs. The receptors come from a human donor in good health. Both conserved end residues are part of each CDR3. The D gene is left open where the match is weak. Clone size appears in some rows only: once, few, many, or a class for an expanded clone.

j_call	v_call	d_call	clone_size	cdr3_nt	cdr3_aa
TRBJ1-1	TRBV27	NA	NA	TGTGCCAGCAGTTCCGGACACACTGAAGCTTTCTTT	CASSSGHTEAFF
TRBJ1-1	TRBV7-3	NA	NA	TGTGCCAGCAGCTCACGAGAGAACACTGAAGCTTTCTTT	CASSSRENTEAFF
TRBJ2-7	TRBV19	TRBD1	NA	TGTGCCAGTAGTCGACAGGGGCCCTACGAGCAGTACTTC	CASSRQGPYEQYF
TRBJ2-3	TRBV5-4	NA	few	TGTGCCAGCAGCTTTGAGGGGGGGACGCAGTATTTT	CASSFEGGTQYF
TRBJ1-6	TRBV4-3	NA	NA	TGCGCCAGCAGCCAAGAGGGCCTCGCCTCCGATTCACCCCTCCACTTT	CASSQEGLASDSPLHF
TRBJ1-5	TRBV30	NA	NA	TGTGCCTGGAGTGCCAGCAATCAGCCCCAGCATTTT	CAWSASNQPQHF
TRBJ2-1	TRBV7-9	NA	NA	TGTGCCAGCAGCTCATCGGGGTACAATGAGCAGTTCTTC	CASSSSGYNEQFF
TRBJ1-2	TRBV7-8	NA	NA	TGTGCCAGCAGCCGTTCCGAACTTAACTATGGCTACACCTTC	CASSRSELNYGYTF
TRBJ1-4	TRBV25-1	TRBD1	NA	TGTGCCAGCAGTGAATACAGGGGGTATAATGAAAAACTGTTTTTT	CASSEYRGYNEKLFF
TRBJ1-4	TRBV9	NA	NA	TGTGCCAGCAGCGGCGCCGATGAAAAACTGTTTTTT	CASSGADEKLFF